Following are 18 T cell receptor beta chains from one sample sequenced in a study of neurological immune-mediated disorders (dated by TCRdb to between 2018 and 2020). In the paper's terms, the time point label means: longitudinal time-point 1 (baseline). The library was built by means of 5' RACE. The reads were generated on an Illumina HiSeq 2500. TCRdb trimmed the raw reads at Q25, called clones with MiXCR and kept productive beta chains. Each CDR3 protein gets just one entry, which takes the most common genes and DNA from the rows behind it. The sample table holds tens of thousands of distinct CDR3 sequences, of which 12% to 15% were seen once. The ten largest clones capture roughly 4.5% of the sample. The sequenced sample consisted of PBMCs. These receptors all stem from a female donor with HTLV-1-associated myelopathy (HAM/TSP).

This clonotype was recorded many times. V is TRBV10-3 and J is TRBJ2-1; D not certain. CDR1 and CDR2 (germline): ENHRY, SYGVKD. Trimming stripped 8 bases from V and 2 bases from J, with 16 bases between. The CDR3 runs to 15 residues. CDR3 in DNA: TGTGCCATCTCCGGCGGCCAAGGGACCTACAATGAGCAGTTCTTC. This codes for CAISGGQGTYNEQFF.

This clonotype has a count of ten or more. This chain joins TRBV12-3 or TRBV12-4 and TRBJ2-2, with TRBD1 matching over 7 bases. This CDR3 contains 16 residues. V shed 4 bases and J 4 bases; nucleotides not matched to a gene: 9. CDR3 in amino acids: CASSYTLGQSTGELFF. DNA for the CDR3: TGTGCCAGCAGTTACACTCTGGGACAGAGCACCGGGGAGCTGTTTTTT.

Ten or more counts support this clonotype. The CDR3 here is CSASSGGAFYNEQFF. CDR3 bases: TGCAGTGCTAGTTCCGGGGGCGCTTTCTACAATGAGCAGTTCTTC. The chain employs TRBV20-1 and TRBJ2-1; D tentatively fits TRBD1 or TRBD2 (6 bases each). Trimming took off 3 bases at V and 3 bases at J, with 15 bases between the two ends. Germline CDR1 DFQATT, CDR2 SNEGSKA (reference sequence). This CDR3 comprises 15 residues.

This rearrangement joins TRBV11-2 to TRBJ1-2; maybe TRBD1 (5 bases). The CDR3 covers 15 residues. Germline V gives CDR1 SGHAT, CDR2 FQNNGV. Trimming shortened V by 5 bases and J by 7 bases, and 20 bases separated the two germline ends. CDR3 loop: CASSLITGPWGGYTF. In DNA, the CDR3 is TGTGCCAGCAGCCTCATCACGGGGCCTTGGGGTGGCTACACCTTC.

This clonotype has ten or more counts. The rearrangement links TRBV9 to TRBJ2-1; D may be TRBD2 (5 bases). The ends were cut back, 4 bases at V and 0 bases at J, with 17 bases in the middle. The germline gives CDR1 SGDLS, CDR2 YYNGEE. This CDR3 contains 17 residues. For the CDR3, the DNA is TGTGCCAGCAGCTCAGGAGGAGCGCTAAGCTCCTACAATGAGCAGTTCTTC. This translates into CASSSGGALSSYNEQFF.

The chain carries TRBV29-1 and TRBJ2-7, with D possibly TRBD1 on 5 matching bases. Germline V lookup: CDR1 SQVTM, CDR2 ANQGSEA. The CDR3 is made up of 13 amino acids. Trimming left V 6 bases short and J 2 bases short, with 14 bases between. The CDR3 here is CSVSQGPPYEQYF. In DNA form, the CDR3 reads TGCAGCGTCTCTCAGGGCCCTCCCTACGAGCAGTACTTC.

This clonotype came up many times. The chain employs TRBV5-1 and TRBJ2-1; D call uncertain. There are 15 residues in the CDR3. The germline V gene has CDR1 SGHRS and CDR2 YFSETQ. Trimming stripped 0 bases from V and 3 bases from J, with 10 bases between. The CDR3 here is CASSLVPGLYNEQFF. The CDR3 coding sequence is TGCGCCAGCAGCTTGGTCCCGGGCCTCTACAATGAGCAGTTCTTC.

This clonotype appeared many times. The chain recombines TRBV5-5 with TRBJ2-1, with TRBD2 matching 9 bases. Germline CDR1 is SGHKS and CDR2 is YYEKEE (reference sequence). Unmatched junction bases numbered 8, after V lost 6 bases and J lost 4 bases. The CDR3 covers 15 residues. CDR3 coding DNA: TGTGCCAGCACCATAGGACTAGCGACATACAATGAGCAGTTCTTC. As protein: CASTIGLATYNEQFF.

This clonotype was recorded at least ten times. The chain combines TRBV20-1 with TRBJ1-5, with D maybe TRBD1 (6 bases). CDR3 length: 15 residues. Trimming took 6 bases from V and 2 from J, leaving 17 bases between them. Germline CDR1 DFQATT, CDR2 SNEGSKA (reference sequence). The DNA for the CDR3 is TGCAGTGCCCTCCGGGGGGCGCAGGGCAATCAGCCCCAGCATTTT. It translates to CSALRGAQGNQPQHF.

Of note for this clonotype: A much larger clone lies a single base off, so this may be a read error. The chain has TRBV28 and TRBJ2-3; D is ambiguous. Trimming removed 7 bases at V and 1 base at J, with 15 bases between. This CDR3 spans 15 amino acids. The germline V gene encodes CDR1 MDHEN and CDR2 SYDVKM. This CDR3 is CASTPCPGGTDTQYF. CDR3 bases: TGTGCCAGCACCCCCTGTCCCGGTGGCACAGATACGCAGTATTTT.

In this sample, this clonotype turned up a few times. This rearrangement joins TRBV6-6 to TRBJ2-6; D may correspond to TRBD1 or TRBD2 (6 bases each). Germline values: CDR1 MNHNY, CDR2 SVGAGI (reference sequence). The CDR3 totals 18 residues. Trimming shortened V by 10 bases and J by 1 base, and 23 bases separated the two germline ends. The DNA of the CDR3 is TGTGCCATCACCCAGGAGGGGGTGTTAAAGTCTGGGGCCAACGTCCTGACTTTC. Its translation is CAITQEGVLKSGANVLTF.

This clonotype was seen ten or more times. The V gene is TRBV24-1, the J gene TRBJ1-1; D unresolved. There are 13 residues in the CDR3. V lost 4 bases and J lost 10, with 15 bases in between. Germline V gene sequence: CDR1 KGHDR, CDR2 SFDVKD. The CDR3 sequence: CATSDRETVGAFF. DNA for the CDR3: TGTGCCACCAGTGACCGCGAAACGGTAGGAGCTTTCTTT.

The table lists this clonotype with many counts. V is TRBV11-2 and J is TRBJ1-1; weak D call: TRBD1 (6 bases). CDR1 is SGHAT, CDR2 FQNNGV, per germline. This CDR3 comprises 14 residues. Trimming shortened V by 0 bases and J by 10 bases, and 15 bases separated the two germline ends. Here the CDR3 reads CASSLELRGGGAFF. CDR3 sequence (DNA): TGTGCCAGCAGCTTAGAACTCAGGGGAGGGGGAGCTTTCTTT. The full variable domain, completed using reference TRBV11-2 and TRBJ1-1, is EAGVAQSPRYKIIEKRQSVAFWCNPISGHATLYWYQQILGQGPKLLIQFQNNGVVDDSQLPKDRFSAERLKGVDSTLKIQPAKLEDSAVYLCASSLELRGGGAFFGQGTRLTVV.

This clonotype was counted at least ten times. The chain is built from TRBV5-1 and TRBJ1-1, with D possibly matching TRBD1 (5 bases). CDR1 is SGHRS and CDR2 is YFSETQ in the germline V gene. V gave up 4 bases and J gave up 1 base, with 17 bases separating them. There are 16 residues in the CDR3. CDR3 bases: TGCGCCAGCAGCGCGCAACTACAGGATGGGAACACTGAAGCTTTCTTT. As protein: CASSAQLQDGNTEAFF.

This clonotype was seen at least ten times. This chain joins TRBV7-9 and TRBJ2-3; TRBD2 might be the D (6 bases). Germline CDR1 and CDR2: SEHNR and FQNEAQ (reference sequence). CDR3 length: 15 residues. With 2 bases removed from V and 0 bases from J, the gap between germline ends came to 9 bases. The CDR3 nucleotides read TGTGCCAGCAGCTTAAGCGCGGGGAGCACAGATACGCAGTATTTT. Translating gives CASSLSAGSTDTQYF. Combining the CDR3 with reference TRBV7-9 and TRBJ2-3 gives the whole variable domain DTGVSQNPRHKITKRGQNVTFRCDPISEHNRLYWYRQTLGQGPEFLTYFQNEAQLEKSRLLSDRFSAERPKGSFSTLEIQRTEQGDSAMYLCASSLSAGSTDTQYFGPGTRLTVL.

This clonotype was counted ten times or more. CDR3 coding DNA: TGTGCCAGCAGGCTTATATTGACAGGTCGTACCGGGGAGCTGTTTTTT. Its protein is CASRLILTGRTGELFF. The genes are TRBV12-3 or TRBV12-4 and TRBJ2-2; D perhaps matches TRBD1 (6 bases). This CDR3 is 16 amino acids long. Trimming took off 6 bases at V and 5 bases at J, with 19 bases between the two ends.

This clonotype was recorded at least ten times. A read error may produce the germline difference seen at one junction end. This rearrangement joins TRBV5-1 to TRBJ2-2; 8 bases are a match to TRBD1. The CDR3 is made up of 15 amino acids. Germline V CDR1 and CDR2: SGHRS, YFSETQ. The CDR3 here is CAGSVQGANTGELFF. CDR3 nucleotide sequence: TGCGCCGGCAGCGTACAGGGGGCGAACACCGGGGAGCTGTTTTTT.

This chain joins TRBV12-3 or TRBV12-4 and TRBJ1-4; no reliable D call. Trimming left V 6 bases short and J 8 bases short, with 10 bases between. The CDR3 extends over 12 amino acids. The CDR3 sequence: CASSPTREKLFF. In DNA form, the CDR3 reads TGTGCCAGCAGCCCGACAAGGGAAAAACTGTTTTTT.